The 25 T cell receptor beta chains below all came from one sample that was sequenced in a study of shared clonotypes between healthy human individuals. Repertoires were generated with immunoSEQ multiplex PCR, while TCRdb's copy carries only in-frame clones and drops some. The sample has more than 2 million clones; nearly 97% are singletons. Sequences were obtained from naive CD4+ T cells sorted from blood. Subset specified: CD45RA+ positively selected. Source of these receptors: a man between 18 and 29 years old in good health.

With respect to this clone: Mismatch with germline at one junction end may stem from a read error. The V and J genes are TRBV6-1 and TRBJ2-7; no clear D. Germline CDR1 MNHNS, CDR2 SASEGT. This CDR3 contains 10 residues. CDR3 sequence (DNA): TGTGCCAGCAGTGAACTAGGCACCAACTTC. Translation gives CASSELGTNF.

With respect to this clone: Germline is not matched at one junction end, which may reflect a read error. V and J are TRBV4-3 and TRBJ2-3; 7 positions agree with TRBD2. The CDR3 loop spans 16 amino acids. Germline V CDR1 and CDR2: LGHNA, YSLEER. In DNA, the CDR3 is TGCGGCAGCAGCCAGGCTGGGAGGGCTGGCACAGATACGCAGTATTTT. This gives the protein CGSSQAGRAGTDTQYF.

There are a few counts of this clone. Here the CDR3 reads CASSFKNTEAFF. DNA for the CDR3: TGTGCCAGCAGTTTTAAGAACACTGAAGCTTTCTTT. This chain joins TRBV6-6 and TRBJ1-1, with D unresolved. Germline-derived CDR1 and CDR2 are MNHNY and SVGAGI (reference sequence). The CDR3 is 12 residues long. The germline V and J ends were trimmed by 4 bases and 1 base, with 4 bases remaining between them.

The rearrangement uses TRBV23-1 and TRBJ2-7; D gene ambiguous. TRBV23-1 is annotated as an ORF whose role is uncertain. This CDR3 spans 15 amino acids. V shed 11 bases and J shed 0 bases, with 20 bases lying between them. In DNA, the CDR3 is TGCGCCGCTCGTTATTATCGGGCGGTCTCCTACGAGCAGTACTTC. Translation gives CAARYYRAVSYEQYF.

This clone showed up just once. This chain connects TRBV18 to TRBJ2-1; possible D gene TRBD1, 5 bases. CDR3 length: 15 amino acids. V gave up 3 bases and J gave up 2 bases, with 11 bases separating them. CDR1 and CDR2 from the germline V gene are KGHSH and LQKENI. CDR3 in DNA: TGTGCCAGCTCACCCGACAGAGAAGCCTACAATGAGCAGTTCTTC. It codes for CASSPDREAYNEQFF.

Details on this clone: Distinct nucleotide sequences in the sample also encode this CDR3. The chain links TRBV18 to TRBJ1-5; TRBD1 matches 8 bases. Looked up from germline, CDR1 is KGHSH and CDR2 is LQKENI. Unmatched junction bases numbered 2, after V lost 6 bases and J lost 1 base. CDR3 length: 14 residues. The CDR3 loop reads CASSQGASNQPQHF. For the CDR3, the DNA is TGTGCCAGCTCTCAGGGGGCCAGCAATCAGCCCCAGCATTTT. The complete variable domain, with remaining parts taken from reference TRBV18 and TRBJ1-5, reads NAGVMQNPRHLVRRRGQEARLRCSPMKGHSHVYWYRQLPEEGLKFMVYLQKENIIDESGMPKERFSAEFPKEGPSILRIQQVVRGDSAAYFCASSQGASNQPQHFGDGTRLSIL.

The count of this clone is one. V and J are TRBV28 and TRBJ2-5; possible D gene TRBD1, 7 bases. V was pared by 3 bases and J by 5 bases, with 16 bases between. The V gene's germline CDR1 is MDHEN and CDR2 SYDVKM. The CDR3 is 15 amino acids. CDR3: CASSFSGGITETQYF. CDR3 bases: TGTGCCAGCAGTTTTTCAGGGGGGATCACGGAGACCCAGTACTTC.

The chain uses TRBV7-2 and TRBJ1-6, with TRBD1 matching 9 bases. V lost 4 bases to trimming and J lost 7 bases; unmatched junction nucleotides: 5. This CDR3 has 15 residues. Germline CDR1 SGHTA, CDR2 FQGNSA. Written as DNA, the CDR3 is TGTGCCAGCAGCTCGTGGACAGGGGCGAATTCACCCCTCCACTTT. Its translation is CASSSWTGANSPLHF.

J is TRBJ1-5 and V is TRBV2; D gene unclear. CDR1 and CDR2 from the germline V gene are SNHLY and FYNNEI. Trimming removed 4 bases from V and 7 bases from J, with 14 bases in between. The CDR3 sequence is 14 residues long. CDR3 in DNA: TGTGCCAGCAGTGCAGTAGGAGGTCAACAGCCCCAGCATTTT. Translating it yields CASSAVGGQQPQHF.

The genes are TRBV5-1 and TRBJ2-2; the match to TRBD1 covers 9 bases. CDR1 and CDR2 from the germline V gene are SGHRS and YFSETQ. The trim removed 4 bases at V and 1 base at J, leaving 5 bases unmatched. This CDR3 is 16 amino acids long. CDR3 bases: TGCGCCAGCAGCGAACAGGGGGCGAAGAACACCGGGGAGCTGTTTTTT. It encodes CASSEQGAKNTGELFF.

The chain joins TRBV2 to TRBJ2-3; D is unclear. Trimming stripped 4 bases from V and 3 bases from J, with 5 bases between. Germline CDR1 reads SNHLY; CDR2 reads FYNNEI. CDR3 length: 12 amino acids. Here the CDR3 DNA reads TGTGCCAGCAGTGCGGTGACAGATACGCAGTATTTT. This gives the protein CASSAVTDTQYF.

A remark on this clone: Other nucleotide sequences from this sample produce the same CDR3. This chain joins TRBV7-2 and TRBJ1-5; a possible D gene is TRBD1 (6 bases). Trimming stripped 3 bases from V and 4 bases from J, with 7 bases between. From germline, CDR1 is SGHTA and CDR2 FQGNSA. CDR3 length: 13 amino acids. The DNA of the CDR3 is TGTGCCAGCAGCTTTCAGGGGAATCAGCCCCAGCATTTT. It is translated as CASSFQGNQPQHF.

V is TRBV18 and J is TRBJ1-3, with TRBD1 identical over 9 bases. CDR1 and CDR2 (germline): KGHSH, LQKENI. The V gene end was trimmed by 4 bases and the J gene end by 1 base; junction bases not matched to a gene: 5. This CDR3 is 16 amino acids long. CDR3 sequence: CASSQPGQGSGNTIYF. DNA for the CDR3: TGTGCCAGCTCACAACCGGGACAGGGATCTGGAAACACCATATATTTT.

The gene calls are TRBV4-3 and TRBJ2-1, with 9 bases fitting TRBD2. The junction had 13 bases not matched to a gene; V was cut back by 1 base and J by 9 bases. Germline CDR1 and CDR2: LGHNA and YSLEER. This CDR3 has 17 residues. The CDR3 region is CASSQGAGASGKGEQFF. CDR3 DNA: TGCGCCAGCAGCCAAGGGGCCGGGGCTAGCGGGAAGGGTGAGCAGTTCTTC.

The chain recombines TRBV19 with TRBJ1-5; 12 bases are a match to TRBD1. In germline, CDR1 is LNHDA, CDR2 SQIVND (reference sequence). Unmatched junction bases numbered 11, after V lost 10 bases and J lost 7 bases. CDR3 length: 15 amino acids. Here the CDR3 DNA reads TGTGCCACTACTCGGGACAGGGGGCTGGGGCAGCCCCAGCATTTT. Its protein is CATTRDRGLGQPQHF.

V usage is TRBV28 and J usage is TRBJ1-5; D gene uncertain. V shed 1 base and J shed 5 bases, with 12 bases lying between them. This CDR3 is 15 amino acids long. The germline CDR1 and CDR2 sequences are MDHEN and SYDVKM. The CDR3 protein is CASSLSGDIDQPQHF. CDR3 bases: TGTGCCAGCAGTTTATCTGGGGATATCGATCAGCCCCAGCATTTT.

The rearrangement links TRBV7-2 to TRBJ2-3, with a weak D call TRBD2 (5 bases). Germline V lookup: CDR1 SGHTA, CDR2 FQGNSA. This CDR3 comprises 13 residues. V was cut by 4 bases and J by 0 bases, with 5 bases left in between. The CDR3 DNA reads as TGTGCCAGCAGCTGGACTAGCACAGATACGCAGTATTTT. It translates to CASSWTSTDTQYF.

The V and J genes are TRBV6-5 and TRBJ2-3; D gene ambiguous. This CDR3 spans 14 amino acids. Trimming removed 6 bases from V and 1 base from J, with 11 bases in between. Germline CDR1 is MNHEY and CDR2 is SVGAGI. The CDR3 DNA reads TGTGCCAGCAGATCCCCCTCAGGCACAGATACGCAGTATTTT. The encoded protein is CASRSPSGTDTQYF.

This chain joins TRBV7-2 and TRBJ2-3; TRBD1 or TRBD2 may be the D gene (5 bases each). Germline V gives CDR1 SGHTA, CDR2 FQGNSA. V was shortened by 2 bases and J by 0 bases, with 9 bases between the two germline ends. The CDR3 length is 15 residues. In DNA form, the CDR3 reads TGTGCCAGCAGCTTAAGCGGACAAAGCACAGATACGCAGTATTTT. As protein: CASSLSGQSTDTQYF. Supplemented by reference TRBV7-2 and TRBJ2-3, the full variable domain reads GAGVSQSPSNKVTEKGKDVELRCDPISGHTALYWYRQSLGQGLEFLIYFQGNSAPDKSGLPSDRFSAERTGGSVSTLTIQRTQQEDSAVYLCASSLSGQSTDTQYFGPGTRLTVL.

The rearrangement links TRBV4-3 to TRBJ2-3; TRBD2 matches at 12 bases. With V trimmed by 0 bases and J by 8 bases, 18 bases remained unmatched. The germline CDR1 and CDR2 sequences are LGHNA and YSLEER. The CDR3 length is 20 residues. CDR3 sequence reads: CASSQEPLAGGPGRRATQYF. The CDR3 DNA follows: TGCGCCAGCAGCCAAGAGCCTCTAGCGGGAGGGCCGGGTAGGCGGGCTACGCAGTATTTT.

The table lists this clone with a count of one. The chain is built from TRBV5-1 and TRBJ2-7, with D perhaps matching TRBD1 (6 bases). Deletions cut 4 bases from V and 4 bases from J, with 27 bases between. This CDR3 contains 18 residues. Germline loops: CDR1 SGHRS, CDR2 YFSETQ. CDR3 coding DNA: TGCGCCAGCAGCGTGTCCGCTCAACAGGGAGTGAAGTCATACGAGCAGTACTTC. It encodes CASSVSAQQGVKSYEQYF.

V is TRBV18 and J is TRBJ2-7; 7 bases map to TRBD1. The CDR3 is made up of 15 amino acids. V lost 4 bases, J lost 7 bases, and 13 bases stayed unmatched. Per germline, CDR1 KGHSH and CDR2 LQKENI. CDR3 nucleotide sequence: TGTGCCAGCTCACATTCCGGGACAGAGTCTTCAGAGCAGTACTTC. Its translation: CASSHSGTESSEQYF.

DNA for the CDR3: TGTGCCACCCTCCTGGCTGGGGCCAACGTCCTGACTTTC. Protein sequence: CATLLAGANVLTF. The genes are TRBV6-6 and TRBJ2-6, with D uncertain. Trimming shortened V by 10 bases and J by 2 bases, and 9 bases separated the two germline ends. Germline lookup yields CDR1 MNHNY and CDR2 SVGAGI (reference sequence). This CDR3 comprises 13 residues.

This chain uses TRBV7-9 with TRBJ2-7, with 10 bases lining up with TRBD2. The CDR3 sequence is 15 residues long. The germline V gene has CDR1 SEHNR and CDR2 FQNEAQ (reference sequence). V shed 5 bases and J 2 bases; nucleotides not matched to a gene: 6. The CDR3 DNA reads TGTGCCAGCAGCCCCTTAGGACTAGCGGCCTACGAGCAGTACTTC. This translates into CASSPLGLAAYEQYF.

This rearrangement joins TRBV9 to TRBJ2-3; 15 bases agree with TRBD2. Germline CDR1 SGDLS, CDR2 YYNGEE. This CDR3 has 18 residues. V shed 4 bases, J shed 0 bases, and the junction held 6 bases outside the gene matches. CDR3 loop: CASSPRTSGRGSTDTQYF. The DNA of the CDR3 is TGTGCCAGCAGCCCTCGGACTAGCGGGAGGGGGAGCACAGATACGCAGTATTTT. The whole variable domain, filled in from reference TRBV9 and TRBJ2-3, reads DSGVTQTPKHLITATGQRVTLRCSPRSGDLSVYWYQQSLDQGLQFLIQYYNGEERAKGNILERFSAQQFPDLHSELNLSSLELGDSALYFCASSPRTSGRGSTDTQYFGPGTRLTVL.